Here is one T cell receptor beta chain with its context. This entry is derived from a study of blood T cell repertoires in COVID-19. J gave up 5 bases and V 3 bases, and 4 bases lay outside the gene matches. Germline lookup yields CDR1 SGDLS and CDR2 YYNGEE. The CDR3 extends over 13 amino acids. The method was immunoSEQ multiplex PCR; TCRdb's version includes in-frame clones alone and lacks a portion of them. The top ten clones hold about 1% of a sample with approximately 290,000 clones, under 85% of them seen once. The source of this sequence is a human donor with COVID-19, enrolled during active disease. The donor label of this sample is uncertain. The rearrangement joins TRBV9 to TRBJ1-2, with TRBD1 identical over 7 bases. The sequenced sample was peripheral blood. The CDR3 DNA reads TGTGCCAGCAGCGCTGGGACAGTATATGGCTACACCTTC. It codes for CASSAGTVYGYTF.